A single sample gave rise to the 8 T cell receptor beta chains below, sequenced in a study of Graves' ophthalmopathy and Graves' hyperthyroidism. Scientists amplified the TCR beta CDR3 regions from RNA transcripts. Following a first-round RT-PCR that used HTBI primers, a second-round multiplex PCR was carried out. TCRdb re-derived calls from the multiplex PCR reads in MiXCR, one entry per CDR3 protein. The sample lists some 210,000 distinct CDR3 sequences, under 30% occurring once. The sample taken for sequencing was peripheral blood. These receptor sequences come from a man aged 50 to 59 with Graves' ophthalmopathy.

This chain uses TRBV6-2 or TRBV6-3 with TRBJ1-2; TRBD1 aligns across 8 bases. This CDR3 comprises 14 residues. Germline assignment: CDR1 MNHEY and CDR2 SVGEGT. V lost 4 bases and J lost 8; bases outside the gene matches: 9. The CDR3 bases are TGTGCCAGCAGTTCTCCGGGACAGGCAATGGGCTACACCTTC. It specifies CASSSPGQAMGYTF.

This clonotype was detected ten times or more. This chain joins TRBV28 and TRBJ2-7; no clear D. V lost 7 bases, J lost 2 bases, and 15 bases lay in between. This CDR3 comprises 14 residues. Germline loops: CDR1 MDHEN, CDR2 SYDVKM. The CDR3 protein is CASIPRITTYEQYF. In DNA, the CDR3 is TGTGCCAGCATCCCACGGATCACAACCTACGAGCAGTACTTC.

This chain joins TRBV28 and TRBJ2-7; TRBD2 aligns across 10 bases. CDR1 is MDHEN, CDR2 SYDVKM, per germline. V lost 4 bases to trimming and J lost 5 bases; unmatched junction nucleotides: 8. CDR3 size: 15 residues. CDR3 DNA: TGTGCCAGCAGTTCAAGCGGGAGGGAATGGGACGAGCAGTACTTC. Translation gives CASSSSGREWDEQYF.

This clonotype was counted ten times or more. At one boundary the junction diverges from the germline segment, which might be a read error. The chain recombines TRBV7-7 with TRBJ2-2; tentative D call: TRBD1 (6 bases). This CDR3 comprises 14 residues. CDR1 and CDR2 (germline): SSHAT, FNYEAQ (reference sequence). The CDR3 sequence: CASSLEGGTGELFF. In DNA, the CDR3 is TGTGCTAGCAGCTTAGAAGGGGGAACCGGGGAGCTGTTTTTT. The full variable domain, with the rest looked up from reference TRBV7-7 and TRBJ2-2, is GAGVSQSPRYKVTKRGQDVTLRCDPISSHATLYWYQQALGQGPEFLTYFNYEAQPDKSGLPSDRFSAERPEGSISTLTIQRTEQRDSAMYRCASSLEGGTGELFFGEGSRLTVL.

The rearrangement links TRBV5-1 to TRBJ1-2, with TRBD1 identical over 8 bases. Looked up from germline, CDR1 is SGHRS and CDR2 is YFSETQ. The CDR3 runs 15 residues. The V and J ends lost 4 bases and 3 bases, in that order; junction bases with no gene match: 8. CDR3: CASSTGQGKDYGYTF. The CDR3 DNA reads as TGCGCCAGCAGCACCGGACAGGGCAAGGACTATGGCTACACCTTC.

The sample holds many counts of this clonotype. The rearrangement links TRBV11-2 to TRBJ2-2; TRBD1 is a possible D gene (6 bases). Germline CDR1 reads SGHAT; CDR2 reads FQNNGV. The CDR3 has 16 amino acids. Trimming took off 5 bases at V and 7 bases at J, with 20 bases between the two ends. The chain's CDR3 is CASSHAPRGMVGELFF. CDR3 bases: TGTGCCAGCAGCCACGCACCCAGGGGAATGGTCGGGGAGCTGTTTTTT.

This clonotype has a count of ten or more. V gene TRBV12-3 or TRBV12-4 combines with J gene TRBJ2-5, with 8 positions matching TRBD1. J was trimmed by 5 bases and V by 6 bases; bases with no gene match: 5. There are 13 residues in the CDR3. CDR3 in DNA: TGTGCCAGCAGGGTGACAGGGGAGGAGACCCAGTACTTC. It encodes CASRVTGEETQYF.

The sample holds many counts of this clonotype. The chain combines TRBV14 with TRBJ2-7, with 7 bases fitting TRBD1. V lost 4 bases to trimming and J lost 1 base; unmatched junction nucleotides: 7. The CDR3 sequence is 15 residues long. Germline V lookup: CDR1 SGHDN, CDR2 FVKESK. In DNA, the CDR3 is TGTGCCAGCAGCCGCACGGGACAGCGTTCCTACGAGCAGTACTTC. It codes for CASSRTGQRSYEQYF.